Listed here is a single T cell receptor (beta chain). MiXCR, run by TCRdb on the RT-PCR reads, gives a single entry per CDR3 protein. The sample records hundreds of thousands of distinct CDR3 sequences, 38% being singletons. The sample originates from a study of patients and donors after allogeneic stem cell transplantation. The TCR originated in a human donor who was either an allogeneic HSCT recipient or a stem cell or donor lymphocyte infusion donor (not recorded which). It is not recorded whose cells these are; they may come from a transplant donor. Source material: blood, either unsorted or a sorted T cell fraction (not recorded which).

The CDR3, as DNA: TGTGCCAGCTCACCCTCCGGGGGCGGCTACACCTTC. Amino acids: CASSPSGGGYTF. The chain is built from TRBV18 and TRBJ1-2, with a possible D match to TRBD1 (6 bases). Looked up from germline, CDR1 is KGHSH and CDR2 is LQKENI. Trimming stripped 3 bases from V and 8 bases from J, with 10 bases between. This CDR3 contains 12 residues.